The 12 T cell receptor beta chains presented below share a single source sample, sequenced in a study of Ad26.COV2.S vaccination and SARS-CoV-2 variants. Described treatment: some 20 received Ad26.COV2.S at low or high dose, single or two shots; five or six received placebo; per-sample allocation not given. Repertoires come from day 63 after the first vaccine or placebo injection. The method was immunoSEQ multiplex PCR; TCRdb's version includes in-frame clones alone and lacks a portion of them. The sample holds roughly 390,000 clones; roughly nine tenths are singletons and the top ten take under 3.5%. The sequenced sample was peripheral blood, obtained in a trial of Ad26.COV2.S vaccine versus placebo. These receptors were collected from a person aged 18-65 years who received the Ad26.COV2.S COVID-19 vaccine or a placebo.

The gene calls are TRBV14 and TRBJ1-2, with D tentatively TRBD1 (6 bases). The germline CDR1 and CDR2 sequences are SGHDN and FVKESK. The CDR3 contains 13 residues. With 4 bases removed from V and 4 bases from J, the gap between germline ends came to 10 bases. The CDR3 spells CASSPGQFYGYTF. The CDR3 nucleotides read TGTGCCAGCAGCCCTGGACAGTTCTATGGCTACACCTTC.

The V call is TRBV6-2 or TRBV6-3, the J call TRBJ1-4; 8 bases fit TRBD1. Germline V gene sequence: CDR1 MNHEY, CDR2 SVGEGT. The ends lost 2 bases at V and 4 bases at J; junction bases unmatched: 3. CDR3 length: 15 residues. The CDR3 region has the DNA TGTGCCAGCAGTTACCCAACAGGGGGTAATGAAAAACTGTTTTTT. Translating gives CASSYPTGGNEKLFF.

The chain joins TRBV27 to TRBJ1-1; 10 bases fit TRBD1. The CDR3 length is 15 residues. Per the germline V gene, CDR1 is MNHEY and CDR2 is SMNVEV (reference sequence). J gave up 6 bases and V 3 bases, and 7 bases lay outside the gene matches. CDR3 sequence reads: CASSFSGQGFPEAFF. CDR3 coding DNA: TGTGCCAGCAGTTTTTCGGGACAGGGGTTCCCTGAAGCTTTCTTT.

The chain employs TRBV4-2 and TRBJ2-7; tentative D call: TRBD1 (6 bases). The CDR3 contains 17 residues. The V end was cut by 0 bases, the J end by 5 bases, with 20 bases between. From germline, CDR1 is LGHNA and CDR2 YNFKEQ. In DNA, the CDR3 is TGTGCCAGCAGCCAAGAGCCCAGGGGTGGGCACTACGACGAGCAGTACTTC. As protein: CASSQEPRGGHYDEQYF.

This rearrangement joins TRBV6-5 to TRBJ1-5, with no clear D. The CDR3 is made up of 14 amino acids. Trimming took 6 bases from V and 6 from J, leaving 15 bases between them. Germline CDR1 and CDR2: MNHEY and SVGAGI. The DNA for the CDR3 is TGTGCCAGCAGCCCCGGGGTCCGGAGTCAGCCCCAGCATTTT. This sequence encodes CASSPGVRSQPQHF.

This sequence joins TRBV5-1 and TRBJ2-7, with D possibly matching TRBD1 (6 bases). The V end lost 0 bases, the J end lost 3 bases, and 13 bases lay between the germline ends. This CDR3 has 15 amino acids. CDR1 is SGHRS and CDR2 is YFSETQ in the germline V gene. The CDR3 DNA is TGCGCCAGCAGCTTGGGCTCGGGACACGGCTACGAGCAGTACTTC. Residues: CASSLGSGHGYEQYF.

J is TRBJ1-5 and V is TRBV19; unclear D gene. The V gene's germline CDR1 is LNHDA and CDR2 SQIVND (reference sequence). There are 14 residues in the CDR3. Trimming took 5 bases from V and 5 from J, leaving 13 bases between them. CDR3 region: CASSPLDGDQPQHF. CDR3 nucleotide sequence: TGTGCCAGTAGTCCCCTGGACGGAGATCAGCCCCAGCATTTT.

In regard to this clone: Other DNA sequences from this sample encode an identical CDR3 as well. The chain recombines TRBV5-1 with TRBJ1-6; D unclear. This CDR3 contains 16 residues. Per the germline V gene, CDR1 is SGHRS and CDR2 is YFSETQ. The V end was cut by 0 bases, the J end by 3 bases, with 10 bases between. The CDR3 sequence: CASSLAGVVYNSPLHF. The CDR3 coding sequence is TGCGCCAGCAGCTTGGCCGGGGTGGTCTATAATTCACCCCTCCACTTT. The full variable domain, in which reference TRBV5-1 and TRBJ1-6 provide the parts outside the CDR3, is KAGVTQTPRYLIKTRGQQVTLSCSPISGHRSVSWYQQTPGQGLQFLFEYFSETQRNKGNFPGRFSGRQFSNSRSEMNVSTLELGDSALYLCASSLAGVVYNSPLHFGNGTRLTVT.

The chain has TRBV27 and TRBJ1-2; D is perhaps TRBD1 (5 bases). This CDR3 spans 13 amino acids. V gave up 5 bases and J gave up 6 bases, with 13 bases separating them. Germline V lookup: CDR1 MNHEY, CDR2 SMNVEV (reference sequence). The CDR3 reads CASSQTGTNGYTF. The CDR3 nucleotides read TGTGCCAGCAGTCAGACCGGGACTAATGGCTACACCTTC.

This rearrangement joins TRBV27 to TRBJ2-1, with 12 bases aligning to TRBD2. Per germline, CDR1 MNHEY and CDR2 SMNVEV (reference sequence). The CDR3 extends over 15 amino acids. V lost 6 bases and J lost 4; bases outside the gene matches: 4. The CDR3 sequence is CASRLTSGGYNEQFF. The CDR3 DNA is TGTGCCAGCAGACTGACTAGCGGGGGATACAATGAGCAGTTCTTC.

V and J are TRBV19 and TRBJ2-7; possibly TRBD1 for D (7 bases). Germline CDR1 reads LNHDA; CDR2 reads SQIVND (reference sequence). The CDR3 sequence is 15 residues long. Trimming removed 5 bases at V and 0 bases at J, with 14 bases between. CDR3 loop: CASSSPGGSSYEQYF. CDR3 nucleotides: TGTGCCAGTAGTTCTCCAGGGGGGTCCTCCTACGAGCAGTACTTC.

The V and J genes are TRBV18 and TRBJ2-3; D perhaps matches TRBD2 (5 bases). The germline V gene has CDR1 KGHSH and CDR2 LQKENI. Trimming stripped 10 bases from V and 1 base from J, with 18 bases between. The CDR3 runs 15 residues. DNA of the CDR3: TGTGCCACTTCCTCAGCCCGAGCGGGCACAGATACGCAGTATTTT. Its translation is CATSSARAGTDTQYF.